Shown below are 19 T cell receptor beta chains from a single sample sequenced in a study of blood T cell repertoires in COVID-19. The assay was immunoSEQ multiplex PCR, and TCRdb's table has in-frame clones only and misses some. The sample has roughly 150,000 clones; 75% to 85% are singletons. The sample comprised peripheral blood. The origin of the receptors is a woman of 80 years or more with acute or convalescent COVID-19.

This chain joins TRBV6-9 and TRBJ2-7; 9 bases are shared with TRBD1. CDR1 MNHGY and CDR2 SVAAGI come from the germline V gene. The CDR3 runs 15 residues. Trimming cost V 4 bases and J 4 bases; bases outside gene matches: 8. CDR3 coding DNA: TGTGCCAGCAGTTCCTCGACAGGGGGATTTTACGAGCAGTACTTC. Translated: CASSSSTGGFYEQYF.

The CDR3 DNA sequence: TGTGCCAGCAGTTCGACTAGTGGACTCCCCGGGGAGCTGTTTTTT. It translates to CASSSTSGLPGELFF. The gene calls are TRBV28 and TRBJ2-2; D is perhaps TRBD2 (6 bases). V gave up 4 bases and J gave up 6 bases, with 15 bases separating them. The CDR3 contains 15 residues. Germline lookup yields CDR1 MDHEN and CDR2 SYDVKM.

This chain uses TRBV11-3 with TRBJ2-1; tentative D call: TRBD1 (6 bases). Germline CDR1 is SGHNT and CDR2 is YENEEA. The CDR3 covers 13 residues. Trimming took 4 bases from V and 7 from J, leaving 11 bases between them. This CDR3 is CASSSKGVNEQFF. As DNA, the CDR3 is TGTGCCAGCAGCTCAAAGGGGGTAAATGAGCAGTTCTTC.

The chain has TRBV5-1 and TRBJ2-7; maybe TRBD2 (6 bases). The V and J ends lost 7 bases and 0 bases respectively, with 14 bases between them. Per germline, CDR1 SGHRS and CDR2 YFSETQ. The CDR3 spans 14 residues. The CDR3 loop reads CASGRVGGSYEQYF. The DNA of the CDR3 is TGCGCCAGCGGACGGGTGGGGGGCTCCTACGAGCAGTACTTC.

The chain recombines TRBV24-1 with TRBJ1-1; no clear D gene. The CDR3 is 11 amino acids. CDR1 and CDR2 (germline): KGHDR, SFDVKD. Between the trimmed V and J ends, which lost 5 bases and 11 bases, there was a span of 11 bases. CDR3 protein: CATSVGRRAFF. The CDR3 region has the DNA TGTGCCACCAGTGTGGGCAGGCGTGCTTTCTTT.

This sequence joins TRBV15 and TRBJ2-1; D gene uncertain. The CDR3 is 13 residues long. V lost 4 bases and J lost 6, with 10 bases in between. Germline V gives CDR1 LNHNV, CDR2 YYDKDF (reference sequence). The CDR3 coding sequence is TGTGCCACCAGCATTACGGGTGGCAATGAGCAGTTCTTC. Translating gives CATSITGGNEQFF.

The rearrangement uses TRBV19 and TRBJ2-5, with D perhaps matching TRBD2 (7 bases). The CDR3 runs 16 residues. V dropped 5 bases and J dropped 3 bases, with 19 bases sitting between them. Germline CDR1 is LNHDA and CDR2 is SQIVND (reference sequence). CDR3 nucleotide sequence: TGTGCCAGTAGTCGTTGGCGGGGGCAGAATAAAGAGACCCAGTACTTC. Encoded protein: CASSRWRGQNKETQYF.

The CDR3 DNA sequence: TGTGCCAGCAGCTCCTTCTCTGGAAACACCATATATTTT. This encodes CASSSFSGNTIYF. This chain joins TRBV5-6 and TRBJ1-3; D not resolved. The germline gives CDR1 SGHDT, CDR2 YYEEEE. The CDR3 spans 13 residues. Trimming removed 3 bases at V and 0 bases at J, with 4 bases between.

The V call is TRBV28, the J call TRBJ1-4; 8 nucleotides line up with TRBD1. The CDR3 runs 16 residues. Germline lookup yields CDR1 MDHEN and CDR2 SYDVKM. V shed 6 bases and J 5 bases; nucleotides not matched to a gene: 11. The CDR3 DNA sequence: TGTGCCAGCAGCCTCAGGGGGCTCACCGCGAATGAAAAACTGTTTTTT. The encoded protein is CASSLRGLTANEKLFF.

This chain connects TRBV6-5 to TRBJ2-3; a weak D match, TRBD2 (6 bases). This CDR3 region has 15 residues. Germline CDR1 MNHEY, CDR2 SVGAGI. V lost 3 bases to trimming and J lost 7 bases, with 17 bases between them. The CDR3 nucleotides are TGTGCCAGCAGTTATGCCCGGGCGGGGTTTTATACGCAGTATTTT. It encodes CASSYARAGFYTQYF.

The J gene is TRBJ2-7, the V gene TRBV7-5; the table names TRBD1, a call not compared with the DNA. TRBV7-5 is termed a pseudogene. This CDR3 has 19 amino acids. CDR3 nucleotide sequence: TGTGTCAGAAGCCCCTTGGGGGGACAGGTTTTTTTCCCTCCCTACGAGCAGTACTTC. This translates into CVRSPLGGQVFFPPYEQYF.

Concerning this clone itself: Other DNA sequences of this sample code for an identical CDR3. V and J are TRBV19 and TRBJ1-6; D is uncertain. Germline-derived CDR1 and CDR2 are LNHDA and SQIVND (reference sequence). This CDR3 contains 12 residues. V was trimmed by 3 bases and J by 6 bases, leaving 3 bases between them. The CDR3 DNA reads TGTGCCAGTAGTATCGGTAATTCACCCCTCCACTTT. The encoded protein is CASSIGNSPLHF.

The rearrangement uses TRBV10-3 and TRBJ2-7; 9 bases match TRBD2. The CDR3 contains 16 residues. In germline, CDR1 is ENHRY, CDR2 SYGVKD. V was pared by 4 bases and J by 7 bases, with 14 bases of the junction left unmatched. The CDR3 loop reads CAISVPVAGGPLEQYF. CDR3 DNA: TGTGCCATCAGTGTCCCCGTGGCGGGAGGGCCGCTTGAGCAGTACTTC.

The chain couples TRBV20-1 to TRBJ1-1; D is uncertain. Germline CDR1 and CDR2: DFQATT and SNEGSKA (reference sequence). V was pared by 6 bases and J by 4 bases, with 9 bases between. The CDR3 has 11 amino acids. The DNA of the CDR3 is TGCAGTGCCCCCCAGGCCACTGAAGCTTTCTTT. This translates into CSAPQATEAFF.

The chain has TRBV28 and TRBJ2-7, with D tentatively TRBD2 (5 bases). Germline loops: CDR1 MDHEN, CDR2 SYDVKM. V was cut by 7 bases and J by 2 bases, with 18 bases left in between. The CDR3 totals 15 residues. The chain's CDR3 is CASKETGRATYEQYF. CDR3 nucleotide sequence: TGTGCCAGCAAAGAAACCGGGCGGGCCACCTACGAGCAGTACTTC.

CDR3 nucleotide sequence: TGTGCCAGCAGCTTAGATTTGGGCAGCCGCTACACCTTC. Translated, it gives CASSLDLGSRYTF. This chain connects TRBV11-2 to TRBJ1-2; D gene unclear. Germline-derived CDR1 and CDR2 are SGHAT and FQNNGV. The CDR3 runs 13 residues. V lost 0 bases and J 9 bases, leaving 11 bases between the germline ends.

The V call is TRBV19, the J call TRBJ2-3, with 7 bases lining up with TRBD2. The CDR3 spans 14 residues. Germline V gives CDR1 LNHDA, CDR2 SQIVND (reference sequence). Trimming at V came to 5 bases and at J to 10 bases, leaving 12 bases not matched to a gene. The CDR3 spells CASSPAGLEYAQYF. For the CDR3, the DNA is TGTGCCAGTAGTCCCGCCGGACTAGAATACGCGCAGTATTTT.

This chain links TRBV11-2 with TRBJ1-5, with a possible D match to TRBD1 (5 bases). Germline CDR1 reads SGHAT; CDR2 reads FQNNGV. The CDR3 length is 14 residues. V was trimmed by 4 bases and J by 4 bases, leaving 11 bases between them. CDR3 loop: CASSSGGGNQPQHF. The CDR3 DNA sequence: TGTGCCAGCAGCTCGGGCGGGGGGAATCAGCCCCAGCATTTT.

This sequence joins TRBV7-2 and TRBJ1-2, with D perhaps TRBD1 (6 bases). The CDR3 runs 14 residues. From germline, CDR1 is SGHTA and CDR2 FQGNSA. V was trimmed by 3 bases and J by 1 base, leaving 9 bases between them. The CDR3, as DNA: TGTGCCAGCAGCTTGGGACACCGTAACTATGGCTACACCTTC. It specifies CASSLGHRNYGYTF.